The present T cell receptor (beta chain) was sequenced within a study of shared clonotypes between healthy human individuals. Study background: Donors had three CD4 naive, three CD4 memory, two CD8 naive and one CD8 memory plate apiece.

With 3 bases removed from V and 2 bases from J, the gap between germline ends came to 7 bases. The CDR3 has 13 amino acids. Germline V lookup: CDR1 MNHNS, CDR2 SASEGT. With respect to this clone: Its antigen is undetermined.

Study outcomes and limitations: Shared clonotypes: 4.5% to 5% naive CD4, under 4% naive CD8, roughly 2.4% memory CD4, over 0.3% memory CD8. Generation of non-shared clonotypes was less probable than generation of clonotypes shared by all four donors.

Clones were read by immunoSEQ multiplex PCR, and TCRdb kept only the in-frame ones, dropping some. The repertoire holds approximately 500,000 clones, with 90% to 96% as singletons. This TCR came from a woman aged 30 to 39 in good health. The genes are TRBV6-1 and TRBJ2-5; maybe TRBD1 (6 bases). Sequenced input: naive CD4+ T cells sorted from blood. Subset noted: CD45RA+ positively selected. CDR3 coding DNA: TGTGCCAGCAGTGAGGACAGACAAGAGACCCAGTACTTC. Protein: CASSEDRQETQYF.